This TCR beta chain was identified during a study of identical twins (dated by TCRdb to the mid-2010s). About the full investigation: To test whether fetal clonotypes persist, the study used deep sequencing on TCR alpha and beta repertoires from monozygotic twins, unrelated adults of various ages, and cord blood. To rule out contamination, replicate twin experiments were performed at different times with different library preparation protocols.

Only a few counts were recorded for this clonotype. Its antigen is still unknown. One base away there is no much larger clone; base qualities are not given. Paper-wide results and their limitations: Abundant cord blood beta clonotypes had fewer insertions, young adult naive repertoires showed a similar but weaker trend, and memory repertoires showed no such trend. Compared with coincidental sharing between unrelated individuals, out-of-frame TCR alpha sequences shared between twins had an excess of sequences with low generation probability. Excess twin sharing in beta out-of-frame sequences was weaker because fewer shared sequences lowered the signal-to-noise ratio. Conclusions relied on cross-sectional statistical analysis, since the same donors could not be followed over many years. Zero-insertion analyses could be partly confounded by invariant T cells such as MAIT and iNKT, though diverse VJ usage argued against such confounding for most clonotypes. In monozygotic twins, recombination models systematically underestimated out-of-frame TCR alpha sharing, but the models matched the sharing seen between unrelated individuals.

V loses 4 bases of germline sequence and J loses 3 bases, and the interval between the two ends is 10 bases. The CDR3 has 14 amino acids, counting the end cysteine and phenylalanine. Of all the DNA, just the CDR3 is kept, 42 bases in frame from base 1. CDR1 and CDR2 are read off the germline V gene as SGHRS and YFSETQ. Every donor was a healthy Caucasian. Miltenyi CD45RO+ enrichment and human naive T-cell isolation kits were used to isolate memory (CD45RO+) and naive T cells from PBMC. The library came from 5' RACE. Sequencing was performed on an Illumina HiSeq 2000. Template switching added a universal primer binding site, and the final cDNA carried a unique molecular identifier that allowed TCR cDNA molecules to be counted accurately. Specific primers in the conserved constant-segment region were used to synthesize first-strand cDNA for the TCR alpha and beta chains. To control for contamination, every cDNA library was double barcoded, receiving both a SMART-Mk sample barcode and Illumina barcodes. Two successive PCR steps introduced TruSeq adapter sequences along with Illumina sample barcodes. Sequencing of the TCR alpha and beta cDNA libraries was done on the Illumina HiSeq platform using custom primers. As for the authors' bioinformatics: Unique molecular identifiers were extracted from raw reads with MiGEC, and CDR3 positions were determined with MiXCR. Recombination models were inferred per individual with the repgenHMM and IGoR tools using an EM algorithm. The tcR package in R was used for shared clonotype analysis, with sharing normalized by the product of cloneset sizes. To study raw recombination free of thymic and clonal selection effects, out-of-frame nonproductive sequences were analyzed. TCRdb handled the public reads itself, with Q25 trimming in fastp and clone calling in MiXCR, and kept productive beta chains. When rows share a CDR3 protein, they turn into one entry using the most common DNA and genes. TCRdb, rather than the study authors, made the V and J calls. This sample holds hundreds of thousands of distinct CDR3 sequences; less than 10% were observed only once. Of the sample, 5% to 5.5% falls within the top ten clones.

The clonotype comes from a woman under 30 in good health. Sequencing used memory (CD45RO+) T cells sorted from blood. The intended sense of this specimen's cell subset or site label: CD45RO+ enriched T cells. The chain joins TRBV5-1 to TRBJ1-4, with the D gene not clear enough to name. The CDR3 sequence is CASSPTSSNEKLFF. The DNA sequence is given as TGCGCCAGCAGCCCGACAAGTTCTAATGAAAAACTGTTTTTT.